This is a list of T cell receptor beta chains from one sample in a study of shared T cell receptors in the human thymus. TCRdb's table, derived via immunoSEQ multiplex PCR, lists solely in-frame clones and lacks some. The sample contains under 850,000 clones, roughly 90% of which appear only once. This same sample was also part of a study on human thymus T cells.

Sequencing was done on a sample of thymocytes. These receptors all come from a boy less than two years old with a congenital heart defect. CDR3s include the opening cysteine and the closing phenylalanine or tryptophan. Fields, in order: V gene, D gene, J gene, clone size, CDR3 DNA, CDR3 protein. The D gene is left open where the match is weak. Clone size is not always given. Where it is, it says once, few, many or a class for expanded clones.

TRBV4-2	.	TRBJ2-5	.	TGTGCCAGCAGCCAAGACAGGGTCGAACAGTACTTC	CASSQDRVEQYF
TRBV27	TRBD1	TRBJ2-7	.	TGTGCCAGCAGTCCAGTACAGGGGGAAACTCCCTACGAGCAGTACTTC	CASSPVQGETPYEQYF
TRBV7-9	.	TRBJ2-1	.	TGTGCCAGCAGCTTAGAGCCCGGAGGGCGGAGCTCCTACAATGAGCAGTTCTTC	CASSLEPGGRSSYNEQFF
TRBV21-1	.	TRBJ2-2	.	TGTGCCAGCAGCTTTCGATGGGACACCGCGCCCGGGGAGCTGTTTTTT	CASSFRWDTAPGELFF
TRBV30	TRBD1	TRBJ1-4	.	TGTGCCTGGGACAGGGTGGGAGAAAAACTGTTTTTT	CAWDRVGEKLFF
TRBV14	.	TRBJ2-3	.	TGTGCCAGCAGCCCCTCTAAGGGGGGCACAGATACGCAGTATTTT	CASSPSKGGTDTQYF
TRBV7-2	.	TRBJ2-1	.	TGTGCCAGCAGCTTAGTGGGGGCGCCCGTGGGAGAGCAGTTCTTC	CASSLVGAPVGEQFF
TRBV11-3	TRBD2	TRBJ2-3	once	TGTGCCAGCACGCTCAGCGGGGGAGATACGCAGTATTTT	CASTLSGGDTQYF
TRBV15	.	TRBJ2-7	.	TGTGCCACCAGCAGATCGACCCCCCTAGCTGGGAGCTCCTACGAGCAGTACTTC	CATSRSTPLAGSSYEQYF
TRBV19	.	TRBJ2-3	.	TGTGCCAGTAGTATAGTGGGTCCTCGGGCAGATACGCAGTATTTT	CASSIVGPRADTQYF
TRBV4-3	TRBD1	TRBJ2-2	.	TGCGCCAGCAGCCCCCGACAGGGGCGGAACACCGGGGAGCTGTTTTTT	CASSPRQGRNTGELFF
TRBV5-6	.	TRBJ1-2	.	TGTGCCAGCAGCTGGGACGGACTACTATTGGGGGGCTACACCTTC	CASSWDGLLLGGYTF
TRBV27	TRBD2	TRBJ2-1	.	TGTGCCAGCAGTTCCTATAGCGGGAGGTCCTACAATGAGCAGTTCTTC	CASSSYSGRSYNEQFF
TRBV5-6	.	TRBJ1-2	.	TGTGCCAGCAGCTTGACCAGGGTTGATAACTATGGCTACACCTTC	CASSLTRVDNYGYTF
TRBV6-6	TRBD1	TRBJ2-7	once	TGTGCCAGCACTACCACAGGGGCCTACGAGCAGTACTTC	CASTTTGAYEQYF
TRBV4-1	.	TRBJ2-7	few	TGCGCCAGCAGCCAAGATCGGCGGGAAACGGACGAGCAGTACTTC	CASSQDRRETDEQYF
TRBV13	.	TRBJ2-1	.	TGTGCCAGCAGCTTATGGGGGAGGGGGGTCAATGAGCAGTTCTTC	CASSLWGRGVNEQFF
TRBV11-3	TRBD1	TRBJ1-2	.	TGTGCCAGCAGCTCAGACAGGGGGCTTGGCTACACCTTC	CASSSDRGLGYTF
TRBV7-9	TRBD1	TRBJ1-5	.	TGTGCCAGCAGCTTAGGGGACAGGGGCAATCAGCCCCAGCATTTT	CASSLGDRGNQPQHF
TRBV9	.	TRBJ2-1	.	TGTGCCAGCAGCGTAGGGGGGGGCCTTCCCTACAATGAGCAGTTCTTC	CASSVGGGLPYNEQFF
TRBV6-9	.	TRBJ2-7	.	TGTGCCAGCGCACTACTTATTTGGGCGGGGCCCTACGAGCAGTACTTC	CASALLIWAGPYEQYF
TRBV19	.	TRBJ1-1	.	TGTGCCAGTTACAGGATGAACACTGAAGCTTTCTTT	CASYRMNTEAFF
TRBV6-1	TRBD1	TRBJ1-5	.	TGTGCCAGCAGTGAAAAAAGGGCAGGGGGGAATCAGCCCCAGCATTTT	CASSEKRAGGNQPQHF
TRBV5-4	TRBD2	TRBJ2-1	.	TGTGCCAGCAGCGACGAGGTCCTAACTAGCGGGAGGGACAATGAGCAGTTCTTC	CASSDEVLTSGRDNEQFF
TRBV27	TRBD1	TRBJ2-7	.	TGTGCCAGCAGCCTAACCATCCGGGACAGGGGGACCTACGAGCAGTACTTC	CASSLTIRDRGTYEQYF
TRBV6-5	TRBD2	TRBJ2-3	.	TGTGCCAGCAGTTACTCGAAGACTAGCGGGACAGATACGCAGTATTTT	CASSYSKTSGTDTQYF
TRBV5-4	TRBD1	TRBJ2-1	.	TGTGCCAGCAGCTTGATCTCCTCGGACAGGGGAATGTTCAACAATGAGCAGTTCTTC	CASSLISSDRGMFNNEQFF
TRBV25-1	.	TRBJ2-7	.	TGTGCCAGCAGTGACTCTCCATTCGATCAGGGCACCTACGAGCAGTACTTC	CASSDSPFDQGTYEQYF
TRBV5-4	TRBD1	TRBJ2-5	once	TGTGCCAGCAGCCTCCACCACCGGGACAGGGGGCTAAGGGAGACCCAGTACTTC	CASSLHHRDRGLRETQYF
TRBV21-1	.	TRBJ2-7	.	TGTGCCAGGTTGGGGCTAGACGAGGTGAGGGAGCAGTACTTC	CARLGLDEVREQYF
TRBV5-1	TRBD1	TRBJ2-5	.	TGCGCCAGCAGCGAACAGGGGGCGCGGGGATACCAAGAGACCCAGTACTTC	CASSEQGARGYQETQYF
TRBV30	TRBD1	TRBJ1-1	.	TGTGCCTGGATACGCAGGGGGCGTTCATCGGACACTGAAGCTTTCTTT	CAWIRRGRSSDTEAFF
TRBV4-3	TRBD1	TRBJ1-5	.	TGCGCCAGCAGCCTTTTTGGACCGGGACAGGGAGAAGAATATAGCAATCAGCCCCAGCATTTT	CASSLFGPGQGEEYSNQPQHF
TRBV4-3	TRBD1	TRBJ1-2	.	TGCGCCAGCAGCCAGAAAAGCAGGCCGGGACAGTTCTATGGCTACACCTTC	CASSQKSRPGQFYGYTF
TRBV6-1	.	TRBJ2-7	.	TGTGCCAGCAGTTCTCCCCCGGGATCCGAGCAGTACTTC	CASSSPPGSEQYF
TRBV5-4	.	TRBJ2-5	.	TGTGCCAGCAGCTTGGCCGGGCTAGCGAGGGAGACCCAGTACTTC	CASSLAGLARETQYF
TRBV6-5	TRBD2	TRBJ2-1	.	TGTGCCAGCAGTTACGAGGGGACTAGTACCCACAATGAGCAGTTCTTC	CASSYEGTSTHNEQFF
TRBV11-2	TRBD2	TRBJ2-7	.	TGTGCCAGCAGCTTCACAACTAGCGGGCCCCCCTACGAGCAGTACTTC	CASSFTTSGPPYEQYF
TRBV5-4	.	TRBJ1-2	.	TGTGCCAGCAGCTACGGGGGGTCTGGCTACACCTTC	CASSYGGSGYTF
TRBV27	TRBD1	TRBJ1-4	.	TGTGCCAGCAGCCCCCCTGAGGCGGACAGGGGGAGTGAAAAACTGTTTTTT	CASSPPEADRGSEKLFF
TRBV27	.	TRBJ2-6	.	TGTGCCAGCAGGCCGACAGGCAGATCTGGGGCCAACGTCCTGACTTTC	CASRPTGRSGANVLTF
TRBV4-3	TRBD2	TRBJ2-3	.	TGCGCCAGCAGCCTACGCCCCCGGCTAGCGGGAGAGCCAGATACGCAGTATTTT	CASSLRPRLAGEPDTQYF
TRBV14	TRBD2	TRBJ2-3	.	TGTGCCAGCAGCCAAGCTCACCCAACTAGCGGGAGGATAGATACGCAGTATTTT	CASSQAHPTSGRIDTQYF
TRBV14	.	TRBJ1-1	.	TGTGCCAGCACCCGGACGGGATTGAACACTGAAGCTTTCTTT	CASTRTGLNTEAFF
TRBV5-6	.	TRBJ2-1	.	TGTGCCAGCAGCTTTACAGTCCATGAGCAGTTCTTC	CASSFTVHEQFF
TRBV4-3	TRBD1	TRBJ2-3	.	TGCGCCAGCAGCCAGTCCGCCGGGACAGGGGGCGCAGATACGCAGTATTTT	CASSQSAGTGGADTQYF
TRBV28	TRBD2	TRBJ2-3	.	TGTGCCAGCAGTTTAAAAGGGTTCGGGACTAGCGGGAGGGCCAGGGCAGATACGCAGTATTTT	CASSLKGFGTSGRARADTQYF
TRBV7-7	TRBD2	TRBJ2-2	.	TGTGCCAGCAGCTTAGAGGCGGGAGTTTCGCCCGGGGAGCTGTTTTTT	CASSLEAGVSPGELFF
TRBV4-3	.	TRBJ2-1	.	TGCGCCAGCAGCCCCCGGGGGAGCTCCTACAATGAGCAGTTCTTC	CASSPRGSSYNEQFF
TRBV25-1	TRBD2	TRBJ2-7	.	TGTGCCAGCTCCGTAGCGGGAGCCCACGAGCAGTACTTC	CASSVAGAHEQYF
TRBV10-3	TRBD2	TRBJ2-3	.	TGTGCCATCAGTGAGTCGGCTAGCGGGAGGATGGATACGCAGTATTTT	CAISESASGRMDTQYF
TRBV5-6	TRBD1	TRBJ1-5	.	TGTGCCAGCAGCTTATTCGACAGGGGCAATCAGCCCCAGCATTTT	CASSLFDRGNQPQHF
TRBV25-1	TRBD1	TRBJ1-1	.	TGTGCCAGCAGTGGTCGGAAGGGGGCAAAAGTCGGCACTGAAGCTTTCTTT	CASSGRKGAKVGTEAFF
TRBV20-1	.	TRBJ2-1	.	TGCAGTGCTGGCCTCGGGGAGCAGTTCTTC	CSAGLGEQFF
TRBV6-6	TRBD1	TRBJ1-2	once	TGTGCCAGCAGTTCCCCCGGAAGGGGGCCGGGTGGCTACACCTTC	CASSSPGRGPGGYTF